This T cell receptor (beta chain) was sequenced in a study of response to subunit inactivated influenza vaccine. Findings of the study overall: T cells newly recruited by each seasonal influenza vaccination are few, the authors suggested.

The CDR3 length is 15 residues. Germline V gene sequence: CDR1 SGHVS, CDR2 FQNEAQ. The trim removed 0 bases at V and 4 bases at J, leaving 3 bases unmatched. As regards this clonotype: The antigen is unknown.

TCRdb fed the RT-PCR reads into MiXCR, producing one record per CDR3 protein. The sample has hundreds of thousands of distinct CDR3 sequences; around 15% are singletons. The sequencing here drew on PBMCs from blood, taken 14 to 15 days before vaccination. The rearrangement links TRBV7-8 to TRBJ2-7; TRBD2 aligns across 10 bases. This sequence originates from a man aged 45-65 years who received an inactivated influenza vaccine. CDR3: CASSLAGSGGYEQYF. The CDR3 DNA sequence: TGTGCCAGCAGCTTAGCGGGTAGCGGGGGGTACGAGCAGTACTTC.